These 6 T cell receptor beta chains originate from one sample sequenced in a study of cytomegalovirus exposure and HLA in healthy donors. PCR amplification relied on 60 Vbeta primers (plus 13 Jbeta primers). Produced via immunoSEQ multiplex PCR; TCRdb's table is partial and in-frame only. The data contain 150,000 to 200,000 clones, roughly 85% of them singletons. Sequenced material: PBMCs. The receptors come from a woman in her twenties or thirties in good health and CMV-seronegative.

The chain employs TRBV2 and TRBJ1-1; D uncertain. Germline V CDR1 and CDR2: SNHLY, FYNNEI. V lost 10 bases and J 6 bases, leaving 12 bases between the germline ends. This CDR3 has 11 residues. The CDR3 DNA sequence: TGTGCCACCCACACCCCCCCTGAAGCTTTCTTT. Residues: CATHTPPEAFF.

This clone was seen only a few times. The chain joins TRBV5-1 to TRBJ2-7, with TRBD1 matching 8 bases. The V and J ends lost 0 bases and 1 base, in that order; junction bases with no gene match: 3. The CDR3 runs to 15 residues. The germline gives CDR1 SGHRS, CDR2 YFSETQ. The CDR3 region is CASSLVTGGSYEQYF. CDR3 nucleotides: TGCGCCAGCAGCTTGGTCACAGGGGGATCCTACGAGCAGTACTTC.

This rearrangement joins TRBV29-1 to TRBJ2-7, with D possibly matching TRBD2 (5 bases). CDR3 length: 12 amino acids. Germline V gives CDR1 SQVTM, CDR2 ANQGSEA. The V end lost 2 bases, the J end lost 6 bases, and 11 bases lay between the germline ends. As DNA, the CDR3 is TGCAGCGTTGAATCAACGGGAACCGAGCAGTACTTC. It specifies CSVESTGTEQYF.

V is TRBV11-3 and J is TRBJ2-7, with D perhaps matching TRBD1 (6 bases). This CDR3 region has 13 residues. Trimming removed 5 bases from V and 2 bases from J, with 10 bases in between. CDR1 and CDR2 (germline): SGHNT, YENEEA. This CDR3 is CASSVDRTYEQYF. The DNA for the CDR3 is TGTGCCAGCAGCGTTGACAGGACCTACGAGCAGTACTTC.

The CDR3 loop reads CASSSGGGPGEQYF. The DNA for the CDR3 is TGCGCCAGCAGCTCTGGGGGGGGGCCAGGGGAGCAGTACTTC. The chain couples TRBV5-1 to TRBJ2-7; the D gene is possibly TRBD2 (7 bases). V was shortened by 3 bases and J by 7 bases, with 17 bases between the two germline ends. Per germline, CDR1 SGHRS and CDR2 YFSETQ. The CDR3 loop spans 14 amino acids.

V is TRBV18 and J is TRBJ2-7, with TRBD2 as a possible D gene (6 bases). There are 15 residues in the CDR3. Germline V CDR1 and CDR2: KGHSH, LQKENI. Trimming removed 3 bases from V and 0 bases from J, with 12 bases in between. Here the CDR3 reads CASSPGNSGSYEQYF. Here the CDR3 DNA reads TGTGCCAGCTCACCTGGTAATAGCGGCTCCTACGAGCAGTACTTC.